Listed below are T cell receptor beta chains from one sample, sequenced in a study of blood T cell repertoires in COVID-19. Assay: immunoSEQ multiplex PCR; the TCRdb copy retains only in-frame clones and omits some. The profile covers over 250,000 clones, with about 89% appearing a single time and approximately 1.5% taken by the ten largest. The sequenced sample consisted of peripheral blood. The receptor set was obtained from a woman between 40 and 50 years old who had recovered from COVID-19. CDR3s include the opening cysteine and the closing phenylalanine or tryptophan. The order of the fields is V gene, D gene, J gene, clone size, CDR3 protein, CDR3 DNA. The D gene is left open where the match is weak. Clone size is stated in some rows and not others, as once, few, many or a class when expanded.

>TRBV11-2|-|TRBJ2-2|-
CASSPRRERELFF
TGTGCCAGCAGCCCCCGACGGGAGCGGGAGCTGTTTTTT
>TRBV19|-|TRBJ2-5|few
CASSIASAETQYF
TGTGCCAGTAGTATCGCTAGCGCAGAGACCCAGTACTTC
>TRBV2|TRBD2|TRBJ2-7|-
CASSSRAGGAEYF
TGTGCCAGCAGTTCGAGAGCGGGGGGCGCCGAGTACTTC
>TRBV5-4|TRBD2|TRBJ2-3|-
CASSSILAGGTDTQYF
TGTGCCAGCAGCTCTATTCTAGCGGGGGGCACAGATACGCAGTATTTT
>TRBV6-4|-|TRBJ2-1|-
CASTQQGPLHHEQFF
TGTGCCAGCACGCAGCAGGGGCCCCTTCATCATGAGCAGTTCTTC
>TRBV5-8|TRBD2|TRBJ2-5|-
CASSLGRTSGHKVQETQYF
TGTGCCAGCAGCTTGGGGAGGACTAGCGGTCACAAAGTCCAAGAGACCCAGTACTTC
>TRBV2|TRBD2|TRBJ2-5|-
CASSPQAGGSQYF
TGTGCCAGCAGTCCCCAAGCGGGGGGGTCCCAGTACTTC
>TRBV19|TRBD2|TRBJ2-1|-
CASSIGPAGGSYNEQFF
TGTGCCAGTAGTATTGGGCCAGCGGGGGGGTCCTACAATGAGCAGTTCTTC
>TRBV7-9|-|TRBJ2-7|-
CASSSDGAPREQYF
TGTGCCAGCAGCTCCGATGGGGCGCCCCGGGAGCAGTACTTC
>TRBV5-1|-|TRBJ1-1|-
CASSFSGEGTEAFF
TGCGCCAGCAGCTTTTCAGGGGAGGGGACTGAAGCTTTCTTT
>TRBV7-8|-|TRBJ1-1|-
CASSLLGPRDTEAFF
TGTGCCAGCAGCTTATTGGGGCCCCGAGACACTGAAGCTTTCTTT
>TRBV30|-|TRBJ2-3|-
CAWSGSGGGTDTQYF
TGTGCCTGGAGTGGGTCGGGCGGGGGCACAGATACGCAGTATTTT
>TRBV5-1|TRBD2|TRBJ2-7|-
CASSPTSGIRYEQYF
TGCGCCAGCAGCCCAACTAGCGGGATCAGGTACGAGCAGTACTTC
>TRBV30|-|TRBJ1-4|-
CAWSVRLNEKLFF
TGTGCCTGGAGTGTGAGACTTAATGAAAAACTGTTTTTT
>TRBV2|TRBD1|TRBJ1-2|-
CASRQSLQGGNGYTF
TGTGCCAGCAGGCAGAGTTTACAGGGGGGTAATGGCTACACCTTC
>TRBV9|TRBD1|TRBJ1-4|once
CASSVGGQGDEKLFF
TGTGCCAGCAGCGTAGGGGGACAGGGGGATGAAAAACTGTTTTTT
>TRBV19|-|TRBJ2-7|-
CATGGDSAKQYF
TGTGCCACCGGGGGAGACTCCGCCAAGCAGTACTTC
>TRBV7-9|-|TRBJ2-6|-
CASSLLTGYSGANVLTF
TGTGCCAGCAGCTTACTGACAGGTTACTCTGGGGCCAACGTCCTGACTTTC
>TRBV6-4|-|TRBJ1-6|-
CASSDFFIGVGNSPLHF
TGTGCCAGCAGTGACTTCTTTATCGGGGTGGGCAATTCACCCCTCCACTTT
>TRBV7-6|TRBD1|TRBJ1-1|-
CASSPMGQMNTEAFF
TGTGCCAGCAGCCCAATGGGACAGATGAACACTGAAGCTTTCTTT
>TRBV12-5|-|TRBJ1-1|-
CASGFGGPREAFF
TGTGCTAGTGGTTTTGGCGGCCCCCGGGAAGCTTTCTTT
>TRBV3-1/TRBV3-2|TRBD2|TRBJ2-7|-
CASSQGGGNYEQYF
TGTGCCAGCAGCCAAGGGGGGGGAAACTACGAGCAGTACTTC
>TRBV21-1|-|TRBJ1-2|once
CASSKADRGLCYTF
TGTGCCAGCAGCAAAGCGGACAGGGGGCTGTGCTACACCTTC